This is a list of T cell receptor beta chains from one sample in a study of OX40 agonist ivuxolimab in advanced cancers. TCRdb's copy holds only in-frame clones and misses some; the assay was immunoSEQ multiplex PCR. Of 55,000 to 75,000 clones in the sample, 85% are singletons; the top ten hold 5.5% to 7.5%. This specimen was CD4+ or CD8+ T cells sorted from blood, taken in a trial of the OX40 agonist ivuxolimab. The receptor source for this set is an adult with an advanced solid tumor such as melanoma, head and neck, liver or kidney cancer. CDR3s include the opening cysteine and the closing phenylalanine or tryptophan. Fields, in order: D gene, clone size, J gene, V gene, CDR3 DNA, CDR3 protein. D genes are given only for firm matches. Clone sizes are given selectively: once, few, many, or a class where the clone is expanded.

D gene: NA; clone size: NA; J gene: TRBJ2-2; V gene: TRBV6-5; CDR3 DNA: TGTGCCAGCAGTGGACAGTCCACCGGGGAGCTGTTTTTT; CDR3 protein: CASSGQSTGELFF
D gene: NA; clone size: NA; J gene: TRBJ1-2; V gene: TRBV5-1; CDR3 DNA: TGCGCCAGCAGCGCCCCCGGGAAAAACTATGGCTACACCTTC; CDR3 protein: CASSAPGKNYGYTF
D gene: NA; clone size: NA; J gene: TRBJ2-3; V gene: TRBV7-2; CDR3 DNA: TGTGCCAGCAGGTATACAGGTCTGAGGTACACAGATACGCAGTATTTT; CDR3 protein: CASRYTGLRYTDTQYF
D gene: TRBD1; clone size: NA; J gene: TRBJ1-1; V gene: TRBV7-3; CDR3 DNA: TGTGCCAGCAGCTTAGTCGGGACAGCCACTGAAGCTTTCTTT; CDR3 protein: CASSLVGTATEAFF
D gene: NA; clone size: NA; J gene: TRBJ2-3; V gene: TRBV7-9; CDR3 DNA: TGTGCCAGCAGCAACCGCGGGACGAATACAGATACGCAGTATTTT; CDR3 protein: CASSNRGTNTDTQYF
D gene: NA; clone size: once; J gene: TRBJ2-5; V gene: TRBV5-1; CDR3 DNA: TGCGCCAGCAGCAGGGGCTGGGAGACCCAGTACTTC; CDR3 protein: CASSRGWETQYF
D gene: NA; clone size: NA; J gene: TRBJ1-5; V gene: TRBV4-1; CDR3 DNA: TGCGCCAGCAGCCAAGATTCTCGTCAGCCCCAGCATTTT; CDR3 protein: CASSQDSRQPQHF
D gene: NA; clone size: NA; J gene: TRBJ1-4; V gene: TRBV28; CDR3 DNA: TGTGCCAGCAGTCTCCCTGGGGCGGATGAAAAACTGTTTTTT; CDR3 protein: CASSLPGADEKLFF
D gene: TRBD1; clone size: NA; J gene: TRBJ1-1; V gene: TRBV5-6; CDR3 DNA: TGTGCCAGCAGCTGGAGGGACAGAGAATTCACTGAAGCTTTCTTT; CDR3 protein: CASSWRDREFTEAFF
D gene: TRBD1; clone size: NA; J gene: TRBJ1-3; V gene: TRBV19; CDR3 DNA: TGTGCCAGTAGTTCTCGGACAGGGCCCTCTGGAAACACCATATATTTT; CDR3 protein: CASSSRTGPSGNTIYF
D gene: TRBD1; clone size: NA; J gene: TRBJ2-5; V gene: TRBV2; CDR3 DNA: TGTGCCAGCAGTGAGGACAGGGCTCAAGAGACCCAGTACTTC; CDR3 protein: CASSEDRAQETQYF
D gene: NA; clone size: few; J gene: TRBJ1-5; V gene: TRBV6-5; CDR3 DNA: TGTGCCAGCAGGACTCTTGGGGGCCTCAATCAGCCCCAGCATTTT; CDR3 protein: CASRTLGGLNQPQHF
D gene: NA; clone size: NA; J gene: TRBJ2-7; V gene: TRBV7-9; CDR3 DNA: TGTGCCAGCAGCCCGGAGGCAGGTAACTACGAGCAGTACTTC; CDR3 protein: CASSPEAGNYEQYF
D gene: NA; clone size: NA; J gene: TRBJ2-7; V gene: TRBV7-8; CDR3 DNA: TGTGCCAGCAGCTTGTCGGGGCCCTCTAGCGAGCAGTACTTC; CDR3 protein: CASSLSGPSSEQYF
D gene: TRBD1; clone size: NA; J gene: TRBJ2-7; V gene: TRBV6-5; CDR3 DNA: TGTGCCAGCAGTTCCCTGGACAGGGGGCTCCGCGAGCAGTACTTC; CDR3 protein: CASSSLDRGLREQYF
D gene: TRBD1; clone size: NA; J gene: TRBJ1-2; V gene: TRBV11-1; CDR3 DNA: TGTGCCAGCAGTTCCTTTGCCACAGGGGACTATGGCTACACCTTC; CDR3 protein: CASSSFATGDYGYTF
D gene: NA; clone size: NA; J gene: TRBJ2-7; V gene: TRBV14; CDR3 DNA: TGTGCCAGCAGCCAGCCCGGGACCACACGGCTCGAGCAGTACTTC; CDR3 protein: CASSQPGTTRLEQYF
D gene: TRBD2; clone size: medium-sized; J gene: TRBJ2-7; V gene: TRBV6-5; CDR3 DNA: TGTGCCAGCAGTTACTCGACTAGCGGGAGTTCCTACGAGCAGTACTTC; CDR3 protein: CASSYSTSGSSYEQYF
D gene: NA; clone size: once; J gene: TRBJ2-1; V gene: TRBV9; CDR3 DNA: TGTGCCAGCAGCGCCGGGGCCATCCGGCGGTACAATGAGCAGTTCTTC; CDR3 protein: CASSAGAIRRYNEQFF
D gene: NA; clone size: NA; J gene: TRBJ1-6; V gene: TRBV9; CDR3 DNA: TGTGCCAGCAGCGTAGGGACAAGGACTTCTATACGAAATTCACCCCTCCACTTT; CDR3 protein: CASSVGTRTSIRNSPLHF
D gene: NA; clone size: NA; J gene: TRBJ1-6; V gene: TRBV10-3; CDR3 DNA: TGTGCCATCAGTGAAGATCGCACAGGGTCACCCCTCCACTTT; CDR3 protein: CAISEDRTGSPLHF
D gene: NA; clone size: NA; J gene: TRBJ1-2; V gene: TRBV29-1; CDR3 DNA: TGCAGCGCCGTAACAGGGACAAGGGATGGCTACACCTTC; CDR3 protein: CSAVTGTRDGYTF
D gene: NA; clone size: NA; J gene: TRBJ2-5; V gene: TRBV28; CDR3 DNA: TGTGCCAGCAGCTACCTCATGGAGGGGGCGCGAGAGACCCAGTACTTC; CDR3 protein: CASSYLMEGARETQYF
D gene: NA; clone size: NA; J gene: TRBJ2-3; V gene: TRBV7-2; CDR3 DNA: TGTGCCAGCAGCACCCGAGCCAACCCCACAGATACGCAGTATTTT; CDR3 protein: CASSTRANPTDTQYF
D gene: NA; clone size: NA; J gene: TRBJ2-3; V gene: TRBV7-9; CDR3 DNA: TGTGCCAGCAGCTCCGGCCCTTTAGATACGCAGTATTTT; CDR3 protein: CASSSGPLDTQYF
D gene: TRBD1; clone size: NA; J gene: TRBJ2-3; V gene: TRBV2; CDR3 DNA: TGTGCCAGCAAAACACAGGGGATGAGCACAGATACGCAGTATTTT; CDR3 protein: CASKTQGMSTDTQYF